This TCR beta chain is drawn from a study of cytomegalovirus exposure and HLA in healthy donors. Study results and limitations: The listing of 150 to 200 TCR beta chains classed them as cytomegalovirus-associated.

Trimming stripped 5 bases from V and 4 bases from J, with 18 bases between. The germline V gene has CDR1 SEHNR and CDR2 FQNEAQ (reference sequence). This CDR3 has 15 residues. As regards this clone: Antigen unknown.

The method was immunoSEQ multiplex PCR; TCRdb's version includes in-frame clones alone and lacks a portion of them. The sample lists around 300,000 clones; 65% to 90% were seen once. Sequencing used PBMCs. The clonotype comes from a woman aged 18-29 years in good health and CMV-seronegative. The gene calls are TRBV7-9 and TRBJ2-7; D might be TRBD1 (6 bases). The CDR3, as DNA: TGTGCCAGCAGCCTGAGACAGGTTAAGCTTTACGAGCAGTACTTC. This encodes CASSLRQVKLYEQYF.